These 11 T cell receptor beta chains were sequenced from one sample in a study of PD-1 blockade in classical Hodgkin lymphoma. TCRdb's copy holds only in-frame clones and misses some; the assay was immunoSEQ multiplex PCR. Here the sample spans some 96,000 clones, approximately 80% being singletons. Exposure to brentuximab vedotin varied, and each patient had relapsed following autologous stem cell transplantation. Here the sequenced sample was peripheral blood mononuclear cells (PBMCs), taken at baseline. Source of these receptors: a human donor with classical Hodgkin lymphoma.

V and J are TRBV6-1 and TRBJ2-7; D unclear. This CDR3 is 14 amino acids long. V was trimmed by 3 bases and J by 3 bases, leaving 12 bases between them. CDR1 is MNHNS, CDR2 SASEGT, per germline. CDR3 bases: TGTGCCAGCAGTGAGGCAACAATCAACTACGAGCAGTACTTC. It encodes CASSEATINYEQYF.

The V call is TRBV4-2, the J call TRBJ1-2, with TRBD1 matching 7 bases. The CDR3 length is 15 residues. Germline V gives CDR1 LGHNA, CDR2 YNFKEQ. The V and J ends lost 4 bases and 2 bases, in that order; junction bases with no gene match: 7. In DNA form, the CDR3 reads TGTGCCAGCAGCCCGGGGGGGACAGAGAACTATGGCTACACCTTC. Translating gives CASSPGGTENYGYTF.

The chain combines TRBV4-2 with TRBJ2-1, with TRBD2 as a possible D gene (6 bases). The CDR3 spans 15 residues. The V and J ends lost 0 bases and 12 bases respectively, with 18 bases between them. Germline V CDR1 and CDR2: LGHNA, YNFKEQ. The CDR3 reads CASSQDQLASAAQFF. CDR3 coding DNA: TGTGCCAGCAGCCAAGATCAGCTAGCGTCAGCGGCGCAGTTCTTC.

V is TRBV6-5 and J is TRBJ1-2; 9 bases map to TRBD1. V shed 10 bases, J shed 8 bases, and the junction held 8 bases outside the gene matches. From germline, CDR1 is MNHEY and CDR2 SVGAGI. The CDR3 runs to 12 residues. The CDR3 is CATVQGARGYTF. The DNA for the CDR3 is TGTGCCACCGTACAGGGGGCTAGGGGCTACACCTTC.

The J gene is TRBJ2-3, the V gene TRBV6-6; D is ambiguous. Deletions cut 0 bases from V and 7 bases from J, with 8 bases between. Germline assignment: CDR1 MNHNY and CDR2 SVGAGI (reference sequence). This CDR3 is built from 13 residues. DNA for the CDR3: TGTGCCAGCAGTTACTCGAACCGATATACGCAGTATTTT. Translating it yields CASSYSNRYTQYF.

The chain uses TRBV12-5 and TRBJ2-2; TRBD2 might be the D (7 bases). Trimming stripped 3 bases from V and 1 base from J, with 9 bases between. The CDR3 runs to 15 residues. Germline CDR1 is LGHNT and CDR2 is FRNRAP. The CDR3 here is CASGLGGVNTGELFF. The DNA for the CDR3 is TGTGCTAGTGGTTTAGGGGGGGTGAACACCGGGGAGCTGTTTTTT. Complete variable domain (other parts from reference TRBV12-5 and TRBJ2-2): DARVTQTPRHKVTEMGQEVTMRCQPILGHNTVFWYRQTMMQGLELLAYFRNRAPLDDSGMPKDRFSAEMPDATLATLKIQPSEPRDSAVYFCASGLGGVNTGELFFGEGSRLTVL.

V is TRBV28 and J is TRBJ1-3; possible D gene TRBD1, 5 bases. CDR3 length: 17 amino acids. V lost 6 bases and J lost 6, with 24 bases in between. Germline assignment: CDR1 MDHEN and CDR2 SYDVKM. The CDR3 sequence: CASRAGPPKVLENTIYF. DNA for the CDR3: TGTGCCAGCAGGGCGGGACCCCCGAAGGTACTAGAAAACACCATATATTTT.

The J gene is TRBJ1-1, the V gene TRBV5-1; TRBD1 might be the D (6 bases). Germline V gives CDR1 SGHRS, CDR2 YFSETQ. Between the trimmed V and J ends, which lost 1 base and 0 bases, there was a span of 10 bases. This CDR3 is built from 15 residues. In nucleotides, the CDR3 is TGCGCCAGCAGCTTGTCAGGGGCCTTGAACACTGAAGCTTTCTTT. It codes for CASSLSGALNTEAFF. Full variable domain (missing parts from reference TRBV5-1 and TRBJ1-1): KAGVTQTPRYLIKTRGQQVTLSCSPISGHRSVSWYQQTPGQGLQFLFEYFSETQRNKGNFPGRFSGRQFSNSRSEMNVSTLELGDSALYLCASSLSGALNTEAFFGQGTRLTVV.

This chain connects TRBV18 to TRBJ2-7; either TRBD1 or TRBD2 may supply D (5 bases each). V lost 6 bases, J lost 3 bases, and 21 bases lay in between. Germline V lookup: CDR1 KGHSH, CDR2 LQKENI. The CDR3 consists of 16 residues. The CDR3 loop reads CASSHDRDASDYEQYF. CDR3 bases: TGTGCCAGCTCGCACGACCGGGACGCAAGCGACTACGAGCAGTACTTC.

The chain has TRBV9 and TRBJ2-7, with 8 positions matching TRBD2. The trim removed 0 bases at V and 3 bases at J, leaving 5 bases unmatched. This CDR3 has 15 residues. In germline, CDR1 is SGDLS, CDR2 YYNGEE. The CDR3 DNA reads TGTGCCAGCAGCGTAGGAGGTCGGGAGGGCTACGAGCAGTACTTC. Its protein is CASSVGGREGYEQYF.

This clone occurred once. The V call is TRBV2, the J call TRBJ2-3; 9 bases match TRBD2. V lost 7 bases and J lost 7; bases outside the gene matches: 18. Germline V gene sequence: CDR1 SNHLY, CDR2 FYNNEI. The CDR3 runs 17 residues. The CDR3 DNA reads as TGTGCCAGCACCTCAGGGGCGGGAGGGCCACGCAGGCATACGCAGTATTTT. Amino acid sequence: CASTSGAGGPRRHTQYF. The full variable domain, completed using reference TRBV2 and TRBJ2-3, is EPEVTQTPSHQVTQMGQEVILRCVPISNHLYFYWYRQILGQKVEFLVSFYNNEISEKSEIFDDQFSVERPDGSNFTLKIRSTKLEDSAMYFCASTSGAGGPRRHTQYFGPGTRLTVL.